The T cell receptor (beta chain) under discussion was sequenced for a study of blood T cell repertoires in COVID-19. The repertoire was sequenced with immunoSEQ multiplex PCR; TCRdb's copy has only in-frame clones and lacks some. Of roughly 190,000 clones listed, roughly four fifths are singletons. Among Cohort 3 donors, those recovered had two negative PCRs, clearance, or symptom resolution. Between the trimmed V and J ends, which lost 5 bases and 8 bases, there was a span of 15 bases. The CDR3 runs 14 residues. The germline V gene has CDR1 SGHNT and CDR2 YENEEA. This chain joins TRBV11-3 and TRBJ1-4; D is uncertain. Material: PBMCs or T cells enriched from blood (not recorded which). The receptor was derived from a middle-aged man who had recovered from COVID-19. The CDR3 bases are TGTGCCAGCAGCCCCCGCGGCGGAGGAGAAAAACTGTTTTTT. Translated, it gives CASSPRGGGEKLFF. Drawing the rest from reference TRBV11-3 and TRBJ1-4, the complete variable domain is EAGVVQSPRYKIIEKKQPVAFWCNPISGHNTLYWYLQNLGQGPELLIRYENEEAVDDSQLPKDRFSAERLKGVDSTLKIQPAELGDSAVYLCASSPRGGGEKLFFGSGTQLSVL.